Each of the 7 T cell receptor beta chains below was sequenced from the same sample in a study of blood T cells in healthy people across ages. Using a J-beta primer mix together with a sample-barcoded 5' primer, a second PCR was run for about 6 to 12 cycles. TCRdb called the 5' RACE reads again in MiXCR, with one record for every CDR3 protein. The sample includes hundreds of thousands of distinct CDR3 sequences, approximately 52% seen only once; the top ten take about 13%. The sample consisted of blood. Source of these receptors: a woman of 80 years or more in good health.

This chain joins TRBV5-6 and TRBJ2-7, with a tentative D call TRBD2 (5 bases). Germline CDR1 is SGHDT and CDR2 is YYEEEE. CDR3 length: 14 residues. Trimming cost V 7 bases and J 0 bases, with 14 bases left between them. CDR3 bases: TGTGCCAGCGAGGGAAGAGGATACTCCTACGAGCAGTACTTC. Translation gives CASEGRGYSYEQYF. Combining the CDR3 with reference TRBV5-6 and TRBJ2-7 gives the whole variable domain DAGVTQSPTHLIKTRGQQVTLRCSPKSGHDTVSWYQQALGQGPQFIFQYYEEEERQRGNFPDRFSGHQFPNYSSELNVNALLLGDSALYLCASEGRGYSYEQYFGPGTRLTVT.

This chain links TRBV4-3 with TRBJ2-7; D is uncertain. The CDR3 totals 14 residues. CDR1 is LGHNA, CDR2 YSLEER, per germline. Trimming cost V 1 base and J 0 bases, with 7 bases left between them. The CDR3 reads CASSQAWDSYEQYF. In DNA, the CDR3 is TGCGCCAGCAGCCAAGCGTGGGACTCCTACGAGCAGTACTTC.

In its sample, this clonotype was seen a few times. The chain joins TRBV20-1 to TRBJ2-3; TRBD2 matches 11 bases. Trimming cost V 5 bases and J 2 bases; bases outside gene matches: 9. This CDR3 has 16 amino acids. CDR1 and CDR2 (germline): DFQATT, SNEGSKA (reference sequence). CDR3 in amino acids: CSAGSRLAGNTDTQYF. The CDR3, as DNA: TGCAGTGCTGGATCCCGACTAGCGGGGAACACAGATACGCAGTATTTT.

As to this clonotype: This sequence may be a read error, since a much larger clone differs from it by one base. The chain recombines TRBV20-1 with TRBJ2-3; 11 bases fit TRBD2. The J segment lost 8 bases and the V segment lost 7 bases, leaving 14 bases of the junction unmatched. The CDR3 has 15 amino acids. Germline-derived CDR1 and CDR2 are DFQATT and SNEGSKA (reference sequence). CDR3 sequence: CSVFSGGAIIGTQYF. The DNA of the CDR3 is TGCAGTGTCTTTAGCGGGGGGGCCATCATAGGTACGCAGTATTTT.

Worth noting for this clonotype: A much bigger clone sits one base away, suggesting this may be a read error. The chain carries TRBV7-6 and TRBJ2-5; 8 bases match TRBD1. V dropped 5 bases and J dropped 4; count of bases not matched to a gene: 6. Germline loops: CDR1 SGHVS, CDR2 FNYEAQ. The CDR3 has 14 residues. Here the CDR3 reads CASSVDRGGETQYF. In nucleotides, the CDR3 is TGTGCCAGCAGCGTAGACAGGGGAGGAGAGACCCAGTACTTC.

The rearrangement joins TRBV7-2 to TRBJ2-1; TRBD2 agrees at 12 bases. With 2 bases clipped from V and 9 bases from J, the junction kept 17 bases outside the gene matches. The CDR3 has 19 residues. The germline V gene has CDR1 SGHTA and CDR2 FQGNSA. The CDR3 DNA reads TGTGCCAGCAGCTTACGACAGGGGCGGACTAGCGGGGTAGGGGGTGAGCAGTTCTTC. Translating it yields CASSLRQGRTSGVGGEQFF.

The J gene is TRBJ2-1, the V gene TRBV3-1; D gene uncertain. The germline V gene encodes CDR1 LGHDT and CDR2 YNNKEL (reference sequence). V lost 1 base, J lost 9 bases, and 10 bases lay in between. The CDR3 is 13 amino acids. The CDR3 nucleotides read TGTGCCAGCAGCCAAGGAATGTTTGGTGAGCAGTTCTTC. This translates into CASSQGMFGEQFF.